The 31 T cell receptor beta chains below all came from one sample that was sequenced in a study of blood T cell repertoires in COVID-19. Sequencing used immunoSEQ multiplex PCR; TCRdb keeps in-frame clones, though not all of them. This sample has about 68,000 clones, with just over 85% found just once. The sample was peripheral blood. Receptors were obtained from a man aged 25 to 40 with acute or convalescent COVID-19.

The rearrangement uses TRBV30 and TRBJ1-3, with 10 positions matching TRBD1. V gave up 1 base and J gave up 3 bases; unmatched junction bases: 6. The CDR3 length is 16 residues. Germline V lookup: CDR1 GTSNPN, CDR2 SVGIG (reference sequence). CDR3 coding DNA: TGTGCCTGGAGTGCCTCCGGGACAGGGGTTGGAAACACCATATATTTT. Translated: CAWSASGTGVGNTIYF.

V gene TRBV28 combines with J gene TRBJ1-1, with D possibly TRBD1 on 6 matching bases. Germline V lookup: CDR1 MDHEN, CDR2 SYDVKM. Between the trimmed V and J ends, which lost 9 bases and 1 base, there was a span of 12 bases. The CDR3 spans 13 residues. The DNA of the CDR3 is TGTGCCAGTTTACAGGGTGGGAACACTGAAGCTTTCTTT. This codes for CASLQGGNTEAFF.

The chain combines TRBV6-5 with TRBJ2-1; 7 positions match TRBD1. This CDR3 region has 15 residues. V shed 8 bases and J 6 bases; nucleotides not matched to a gene: 13. CDR1 MNHEY and CDR2 SVGAGI come from the germline V gene. The CDR3 sequence is CASYARQGYINEQFF. DNA for the CDR3: TGTGCCAGCTATGCCCGACAGGGTTACATCAATGAGCAGTTCTTC.

The chain is built from TRBV2 and TRBJ1-4; TRBD1 might be the D (6 bases). V lost 11 bases, J lost 8 bases, and 18 bases lay in between. The germline V gene has CDR1 SNHLY and CDR2 FYNNEI. This CDR3 region has 13 residues. CDR3 nucleotides: TGTGCCTCTCGGACGAGAGGGGGAGAAAAACTGTTTTTT. Its protein product is CASRTRGGEKLFF.

The genes are TRBV28 and TRBJ2-3, with a tentative D call TRBD1 (6 bases). The V gene lost 5 bases and the J gene lost 5 bases, with 17 bases spanning the gap. In germline, CDR1 is MDHEN, CDR2 SYDVKM. CDR3 length equals 15 residues. CDR3 coding DNA: TGTGCCAGCAGTGAGGACAGCCCTAACGGAGATACGCAGTATTTT. This encodes CASSEDSPNGDTQYF. The full variable domain, its missing parts supplied by reference TRBV28 and TRBJ2-3, is DVKVTQSSRYLVKRTGEKVFLECVQDMDHENMFWYRQDPGLGLRLIYFSYDVKMKEKGDIPEGYSVSREKKERFSLILESASTNQTSMYLCASSEDSPNGDTQYFGPGTRLTVL.

The chain uses TRBV27 and TRBJ2-1; TRBD1 is a possible D gene (6 bases). CDR1 and CDR2 (germline): MNHEY, SMNVEV (reference sequence). This CDR3 is 11 amino acids long. V shed 2 bases and J shed 10 bases, with 6 bases lying between them. In DNA, the CDR3 is TGTGCCAGCAGTTTAGGGACAGAGCAGTTCTTC. It codes for CASSLGTEQFF.

The CDR3 protein is CASSLGAGGLVYEQYF. The CDR3 nucleotides read TGTGCCAGCAGCTTAGGAGCGGGAGGATTGGTCTACGAGCAGTACTTC. The genes are TRBV7-6 and TRBJ2-7; 9 positions match TRBD2. CDR1 and CDR2 (germline): SGHVS, FNYEAQ. V lost 1 base and J lost 3; bases outside the gene matches: 7. The CDR3 has 16 residues.

The rearrangement joins TRBV20-1 to TRBJ2-3; D is undetermined. Per germline, CDR1 DFQATT and CDR2 SNEGSKA (reference sequence). The CDR3 has 11 amino acids. The germline V and J ends were trimmed by 5 bases and 8 bases, with 11 bases remaining between them. The CDR3 nucleotides read TGCAGTGCTGCCATAGCCAGTACGCAGTATTTT. Translating gives CSAAIASTQYF.

This sequence joins TRBV6-5 and TRBJ2-6, with unresolved D. This CDR3 spans 15 amino acids. Germline assignment: CDR1 MNHEY and CDR2 SVGAGI. With 6 bases removed from V and 0 bases from J, the gap between germline ends came to 9 bases. The DNA for the CDR3 is TGTGCCAGCAGCACCAGGAACTCTGGGGCCAACGTCCTGACTTTC. It encodes CASSTRNSGANVLTF.

As regards this clone: The junction departs from germline at one end; a sequencing error may be responsible. The gene calls are TRBV6-5 and TRBJ2-3, with D hard to call. Germline CDR1 and CDR2: MNHEY and SVGAGI. The CDR3 extends over 13 amino acids. CDR3 in amino acids: CASNPGPGTVGFF. The DNA for the CDR3 is TGTGCCAGCAACCCTGGGCCAGGTACCGTGGGTTTTTTT.

Notes on this clone: Other DNA sequences of this sample code for an identical CDR3. The V call is TRBV28, the J call TRBJ2-5; 7 positions agree with TRBD2. The V gene's germline CDR1 is MDHEN and CDR2 SYDVKM. The length of the CDR3 is 15 residues. With 2 bases clipped from V and 1 base from J, the junction kept 4 bases outside the gene matches. As DNA, the CDR3 is TGTGCCAGCAGTTTAACTTCGGGAGGCCAAGAGACCCAGTACTTC. It is translated as CASSLTSGGQETQYF. The variable domain in full, completed from reference TRBV28 and TRBJ2-5, reads DVKVTQSSRYLVKRTGEKVFLECVQDMDHENMFWYRQDPGLGLRLIYFSYDVKMKEKGDIPEGYSVSREKKERFSLILESASTNQTSMYLCASSLTSGGQETQYFGPGTRLLVL.

This chain uses TRBV15 with TRBJ1-2; 7 bases are shared with TRBD1. V shed 3 bases, J shed 7 bases, and the junction held 11 bases outside the gene matches. Germline CDR1 is LNHNV and CDR2 is YYDKDF (reference sequence). This CDR3 region has 15 residues. The DNA of the CDR3 is TGTGCCACCAGCAGGGGGGAACAGGGGCTTAGTGGCTACACCTTC. Amino acid sequence: CATSRGEQGLSGYTF.

The chain has TRBV29-1 and TRBJ2-5; D possibly corresponds to TRBD2 (5 bases). This CDR3 is 12 amino acids long. V was cut by 3 bases and J by 9 bases, with 14 bases left in between. Germline V gives CDR1 SQVTM, CDR2 ANQGSEA. CDR3: CSVDEGQRAQYF. The CDR3 bases are TGCAGCGTTGATGAGGGTCAAAGGGCCCAGTACTTC.

The table lists this clone with a few counts. This rearrangement joins TRBV30 to TRBJ1-1; tentative D call: TRBD1 (5 bases). The CDR3 spans 13 residues. V lost 0 bases to trimming and J lost 4 bases, with 9 bases between them. CDR1 and CDR2 (germline): GTSNPN, SVGIG (reference sequence). For the CDR3, the DNA is TGTGCCTGGAGTGTTACGGGGGGCACTGAAGCTTTCTTT. It specifies CAWSVTGGTEAFF.

This sequence joins TRBV5-1 and TRBJ1-6; D gene ambiguous. The germline V and J ends were trimmed by 0 bases and 4 bases, with 8 bases remaining between them. The CDR3 consists of 15 residues. CDR1 and CDR2 (germline): SGHRS, YFSETQ. CDR3 residues: CASSLEQSYNSPLHF. In DNA, the CDR3 is TGCGCCAGCAGCTTGGAACAGTCTTATAATTCACCCCTCCACTTT.

The chain is built from TRBV6-6 and TRBJ2-7, with 8 bases aligning to TRBD2. This CDR3 spans 17 amino acids. Per germline, CDR1 MNHNY and CDR2 SVGAGI (reference sequence). The ends lost 5 bases at V and 7 bases at J; junction bases unmatched: 19. CDR3 protein: CASSQRGLAGPYGEQYF. The CDR3 DNA reads as TGTGCCAGCAGTCAACGAGGTTTAGCGGGACCCTATGGGGAGCAGTACTTC.

This clone was seen at least ten times. J is TRBJ2-7 and V is TRBV4-1; TRBD1 agrees at 8 bases. CDR1 and CDR2 (germline): MGHRA, YSYEKL. CDR3 length equals 19 residues. Trimming took 2 bases from V and 2 from J; bases not matched to a gene: 17. The CDR3 protein is CASSQRGRTGTHLPYEQYF. CDR3 nucleotides: TGCGCCAGCAGCCAAAGGGGACGGACAGGGACCCATCTACCCTACGAGCAGTACTTC.

This chain uses TRBV28 with TRBJ1-5; 10 bases fit TRBD1. This CDR3 has 13 residues. CDR1 and CDR2 (germline): MDHEN, SYDVKM. V lost 5 bases to trimming and J lost 7 bases; unmatched junction nucleotides: 2. CDR3 sequence reads: CASSRDRGQPQHF. CDR3 bases: TGTGCCAGCAGTCGGGACAGGGGACAGCCCCAGCATTTT.

The CDR3 spells CAFTDGTQYF. DNA for the CDR3: TGTGCCTTCACAGACGGGACCCAGTACTTC. The chain joins TRBV30 to TRBJ2-5; D is uncertain. V was shortened by 7 bases and J by 7 bases, with 10 bases between the two germline ends. Germline V gene sequence: CDR1 GTSNPN, CDR2 SVGIG (reference sequence). The CDR3 is 10 residues long.

This chain uses TRBV5-4 with TRBJ1-4; 7 bases agree with TRBD1. CDR3 size: 13 residues. CDR1 is SGHNT and CDR2 is YYREEE in the germline V gene (reference sequence). V lost 2 bases, J lost 6 bases, and 1 base stayed unmatched. The CDR3, as DNA: TGTGCCAGCAGCTTTGACAGGGATGAAAAACTGTTTTTT. It is translated as CASSFDRDEKLFF.

This sequence joins TRBV28 and TRBJ2-3; TRBD1 matches 8 bases. The CDR3 covers 14 residues. The junction had 5 bases not matched to a gene; V was cut back by 6 bases and J by 3 bases. Germline CDR1 MDHEN, CDR2 SYDVKM. CDR3 region: CASSRQGMTDTQYF. The CDR3 DNA sequence: TGTGCCAGCAGCCGACAGGGGATGACAGATACGCAGTATTTT. The full variable domain, in which reference TRBV28 and TRBJ2-3 provide the parts outside the CDR3, is DVKVTQSSRYLVKRTGEKVFLECVQDMDHENMFWYRQDPGLGLRLIYFSYDVKMKEKGDIPEGYSVSREKKERFSLILESASTNQTSMYLCASSRQGMTDTQYFGPGTRLTVL.

The rearrangement joins TRBV5-1 to TRBJ2-2, with 8 positions matching TRBD2. This CDR3 has 15 amino acids. The trim removed 3 bases at V and 3 bases at J, leaving 4 bases unmatched. Germline CDR1 SGHRS, CDR2 YFSETQ. The CDR3 sequence is CASSSREVDTGELFF. The CDR3 coding sequence is TGCGCCAGCAGCTCGCGGGAGGTGGACACCGGGGAGCTGTTTTTT.

The V and J genes are TRBV3-1 (or the pseudogene TRBV3-2) and TRBJ1-5; D is unclear. V dropped 3 bases and J dropped 2 bases, with 5 bases sitting between them. The CDR3 runs to 13 residues. Germline CDR1 reads LGHDT; CDR2 reads YNNKEL (reference sequence). CDR3 sequence: CASSHGGNQPQHF. The CDR3 nucleotides read TGTGCCAGCAGCCACGGGGGCAATCAGCCCCAGCATTTT.

The CDR3 sequence: CAWSRGGPETQYF. The CDR3 coding sequence is TGTGCCTGGAGTCGGGGTGGCCCAGAGACCCAGTACTTC. The V call is TRBV30, the J call TRBJ2-5, with D perhaps TRBD2 (5 bases). V gave up 2 bases and J gave up 4 bases, with 11 bases separating them. Germline V gene lookup returns CDR1 GTSNPN and CDR2 SVGIG (reference sequence). This CDR3 has 13 residues.

This chain links TRBV6-2 or TRBV6-3 with TRBJ1-3; no definite D call. The CDR3 length is 18 residues. V lost 0 bases, J lost 0 bases, and 15 bases lay in between. Looked up from germline, CDR1 is MNHEY and CDR2 is SVGEGT. CDR3 nucleotide sequence: TGTGCCAGCAGTTACTCGCTCACCGCCGTGAGCTCTGGAAACACCATATATTTT. This gives the protein CASSYSLTAVSSGNTIYF.

Concerning this clone: One end of the junction varies from germline; a read error may be responsible. The chain is built from TRBV5-5 and TRBJ2-7; D tentatively reads TRBD1 or TRBD2 (7 bases each). The length of the CDR3 is 13 residues. CDR1 and CDR2 from the germline V gene are SGHKS and YYEKEE (reference sequence). CDR3 in DNA: TGTGCCCGCAGGGGGGGGCAGATCTACGAGCAGTACTTC. Translation gives CARRGGQIYEQYF.

The CDR3 DNA is TGTGCCAGCAGGGGGACAGTTACGAATCAGCCCCAGCATTTT. It is translated as CASRGTVTNQPQHF. The rearrangement uses TRBV27 and TRBJ1-5; 7 bases are shared with TRBD1. Germline loops: CDR1 MNHEY, CDR2 SMNVEV (reference sequence). Trimming at V came to 6 bases and at J to 4 bases, leaving 6 bases not matched to a gene. The CDR3 length is 14 residues.

In its sample, this clone was seen many times. The chain recombines TRBV6-2 or TRBV6-3 with TRBJ2-3; 7 nucleotides agree with TRBD2. CDR1 and CDR2 from the germline V gene are MNHEY and SVGEGT. V gave up 0 bases and J gave up 0 bases; unmatched junction bases: 0. The CDR3 loop spans 15 amino acids. The CDR3 loop reads CASSYSSGSTDTQYF. CDR3 DNA sequence: TGTGCCAGCAGTTACTCTAGCGGGAGCACAGATACGCAGTATTTT.

This sequence joins TRBV7-9 and TRBJ1-2; the match to TRBD1 covers 7 bases. Germline-derived CDR1 and CDR2 are SEHNR and FQNEAQ (reference sequence). The length of the CDR3 is 14 residues. J lost 4 bases, V lost 4 bases, and 6 bases had no gene match. CDR3 bases: TGTGCCAGCAGCTACGCCCAGGGGGGCTATGGCTACACCTTC. This translates into CASSYAQGGYGYTF.

The chain employs TRBV7-2 and TRBJ2-5, with 8 positions matching TRBD2. CDR3 length: 15 amino acids. The junction had 12 bases not matched to a gene; V was cut back by 7 bases and J by 5 bases. Per germline, CDR1 SGHTA and CDR2 FQGNSA. The chain's CDR3 is CASIAGNSSGETQYF. CDR3 nucleotide sequence: TGTGCCAGCATCGCTGGGAACTCTAGCGGGGAGACCCAGTACTTC.

The genes are TRBV28 and TRBJ1-6, with a weak D call TRBD1 (5 bases). CDR3 length: 17 residues. Trimming removed 6 bases at V and 0 bases at J, with 15 bases between. Germline CDR1 reads MDHEN; CDR2 reads SYDVKM. The CDR3 loop is CASSAGGGRSYNSPLHF. The DNA of the CDR3 is TGTGCCAGCAGCGCCGGGGGGGGACGCTCCTATAATTCACCCCTCCACTTT.